The TCR beta chain described here comes from a study of naive and memory T cell subsets. Notes on the study in general: The RNA method is potentially sensitive to activation and differentiation changes.

This clonotype has ten or more counts. Its antigen is unknown. Amplification of ligated cDNA took four PCR rounds with SP2 and nested alpha and beta constant primers. Alpha and beta constant region primers primed reverse transcription for blood and skin samples. TCRdb analysed the 5' RACE reads with MiXCR anew, one entry per CDR3 protein. The sample shows about 59,000 distinct CDR3 sequences, around 8% of them seen only once. TCR cDNA received a 3' ligated oligonucleotide that carried a UMI. Whole blood, roughly 2.5 ml, came from adult healthy volunteers. Cells were not sorted; total RNA input targeted roughly 1 to 1,100 ng. Germline lookup yields CDR1 DFQATT and CDR2 SNEGSKA (reference sequence). V lost 3 bases, J lost 14 bases, and 17 bases lay in between. CDR3 length: 13 amino acids.

The source is a female donor in good health. The chain links TRBV20-1 to TRBJ1-6, with D unresolved. The DNA for the CDR3 is TGCAGTGCTAGCGCCATTCCGACGGATACCCTCCACTTT. Amino acids: CSASAIPTDTLHF.